Below are 15 T cell receptor beta chains sequenced from a single sample in a study of blood T cell repertoires in COVID-19. Libraries were prepared by immunoSEQ multiplex PCR; TCRdb keeps only in-frame clonotypes and omits some of them. Of 120,000 or so clones in the sample, less than 75% are singletons; the top ten hold 0.86%. Sequencing was carried out using peripheral blood. The receptors derive from a human donor with acute or convalescent COVID-19. The donor label of this sample is uncertain.

The chain links TRBV6-5 to TRBJ1-6; D ambiguous. The CDR3 loop spans 13 amino acids. Between the trimmed V and J ends, which lost 6 bases and 7 bases, there was a span of 10 bases. The germline gives CDR1 MNHEY, CDR2 SVGAGI. CDR3 region: CASREIFNSPLHF. In DNA form, the CDR3 reads TGTGCCAGCAGAGAGATTTTCAATTCACCCCTCCACTTT.

The V and J genes are TRBV19 and TRBJ2-1, with TRBD2 identical over 7 bases. V dropped 5 bases and J dropped 2; count of bases not matched to a gene: 3. This CDR3 comprises 14 residues. The germline CDR1 and CDR2 sequences are LNHDA and SQIVND (reference sequence). The DNA for the CDR3 is TGTGCCAGTAGTGGGGGGGGAGCCTACAATGAGCAGTTCTTC. Translated: CASSGGGAYNEQFF.

V and J are TRBV7-2 and TRBJ2-5, with TRBD2 as a possible D gene (7 bases). The CDR3 extends over 16 amino acids. Germline CDR1 is SGHTA and CDR2 is FQGNSA. Trimming cost V 5 bases and J 5 bases, with 21 bases left between them. CDR3: CASSPGVRGLGETQYF. CDR3 nucleotides: TGTGCCAGCAGCCCGGGGGTGCGGGGGCTGGGGGAGACCCAGTACTTC.

The chain has TRBV7-8 and TRBJ1-2; a possible D gene is TRBD1 (6 bases). Trimming cost V 3 bases and J 3 bases, with 11 bases left between them. CDR3 size: 14 residues. Germline CDR1 reads SGHVS; CDR2 reads FQNEAQ. The CDR3 sequence is CASSLGRTDYGYTF. CDR3 nucleotide sequence: TGTGCCAGCAGCTTGGGTAGGACAGACTATGGCTACACCTTC.

This chain joins TRBV7-8 and TRBJ2-1; 9 bases line up with TRBD1. J lost 7 bases, V lost 2 bases, and 6 bases had no gene match. Germline-derived CDR1 and CDR2 are SGHVS and FQNEAQ. The CDR3 covers 15 residues. The CDR3, as DNA: TGTGCCAGCAGCTTAAGGACAGGGGACCCGAATGAGCAGTTCTTC. Its protein product is CASSLRTGDPNEQFF.

This chain joins TRBV5-6 and TRBJ1-2; TRBD1 aligns across 8 bases. Per germline, CDR1 SGHDT and CDR2 YYEEEE. This CDR3 contains 14 residues. Trimming removed 1 base from V and 7 bases from J; junction bases left unmatched: 6. The CDR3 coding sequence is TGTGCCAGCAGCTTGTCAGGGGGCGATGGTGGCTACACCTTC. Its translation: CASSLSGGDGGYTF.

The rearrangement uses TRBV10-3 and TRBJ2-7; D may match TRBD1 or TRBD2 (6 bases each). V was clipped by 6 bases and J by 1 base, with 16 bases between them. CDR1 and CDR2 (germline): ENHRY, SYGVKD. This CDR3 contains 15 residues. The CDR3 DNA reads TGTGCCATCAGGGAGGGACCGGGACAATCCTACGAGCAGTACTTC. Amino acid sequence: CAIREGPGQSYEQYF.

The table lists this clone with a few counts. V usage is TRBV28 and J usage is TRBJ2-7, with D possibly TRBD2 on 5 matching bases. The CDR3 spans 14 residues. V dropped 5 bases and J dropped 6 bases, with 17 bases sitting between them. Germline values: CDR1 MDHEN, CDR2 SYDVKM. CDR3 coding DNA: TGTGCCAGCAGTCTTGCCGGGCAAAGCGGCGAGCAGTACTTC. As protein: CASSLAGQSGEQYF.

The V gene is TRBV5-1, the J gene TRBJ2-5; D may be TRBD2 (6 bases). The CDR3 loop spans 14 amino acids. The germline V gene has CDR1 SGHRS and CDR2 YFSETQ. V lost 4 bases to trimming and J lost 0 bases, with 10 bases between them. This chain's CDR3 is CASSNRGYQETQYF. The CDR3 region has the DNA TGCGCCAGCAGCAACCGGGGGTACCAAGAGACCCAGTACTTC.

This CDR3 reads CASSFITGGSTGELFF. The CDR3 region has the DNA TGTGCCAGCAGCTTCATAACAGGGGGAAGCACCGGGGAGCTGTTTTTT. J is TRBJ2-2 and V is TRBV13; 8 nucleotides align to TRBD1. Losses at the gene ends were 3 bases for V and 4 bases for J; bases not matched to a gene: 7. This CDR3 comprises 16 residues. Germline V gene data show CDR1 as PRHDT and CDR2 as FYEKMQ (reference sequence). Using reference TRBV13 and TRBJ2-2 for the parts outside the CDR3, the full variable domain is AAGVIQSPRHLIKEKRETATLKCYPIPRHDTVYWYQQGPGQDPQFLISFYEKMQSDKGSIPDRFSAQQFSDYHSELNMSSLELGDSALYFCASSFITGGSTGELFFGEGSRLTVL.

This clone was found a few times. The CDR3 protein is CASSVATGDFEKLFF. The CDR3 coding sequence is TGTGCCAGCAGCGTAGCCACAGGGGATTTTGAAAAACTGTTTTTT. The chain recombines TRBV9 with TRBJ1-4; TRBD1 matches at 7 bases. J gave up 7 bases and V 0 bases, and 6 bases lay outside the gene matches. Germline CDR1 and CDR2: SGDLS and YYNGEE. CDR3 size: 15 residues.

V and J are TRBV7-6 and TRBJ2-1, with 11 bases that match TRBD2. Germline V gene sequence: CDR1 SGHVS, CDR2 FNYEAQ. The CDR3 is made up of 18 amino acids. The trim removed 2 bases at V and 3 bases at J, leaving 9 bases unmatched. CDR3 nucleotide sequence: TGTGCCAGCAGCTTACTTCGGACGGGACTAGCGGTCTACAATGAGCAGTTCTTC. As protein: CASSLLRTGLAVYNEQFF. The whole variable domain, filled in from reference TRBV7-6 and TRBJ2-1, reads GAGVSQSPRYKVTKRGQDVALRCDPISGHVSLYWYRQALGQGPEFLTYFNYEAQQDKSGLPNDRFSAERPEGSISTLTIQRTEQRDSAMYRCASSLLRTGLAVYNEQFFGPGTRLTVL.

The gene calls are TRBV7-2 and TRBJ2-7; 10 bases match TRBD1. J gave up 7 bases and V 5 bases, and 5 bases lay outside the gene matches. CDR1 SGHTA and CDR2 FQGNSA come from the germline V gene. The CDR3 loop spans 13 amino acids. As DNA, the CDR3 is TGTGCCAGCAGCGCAGACAGGGGGCGTGAGCAGTACTTC. This translates into CASSADRGREQYF.

This rearrangement joins TRBV27 to TRBJ2-5, with D perhaps matching TRBD1 (6 bases). Trimming took 6 bases from V and 3 from J, leaving 20 bases between them. This CDR3 has 16 amino acids. Germline lookup yields CDR1 MNHEY and CDR2 SMNVEV (reference sequence). The CDR3 here is CASSPTVWDTKETQYF. Here the CDR3 DNA reads TGTGCCAGCAGCCCCACCGTATGGGACACGAAAGAGACCCAGTACTTC.

Many counts were recorded for this clone. CDR3 loop: CASSQDINQPQHF. The CDR3 region has the DNA TGTGCCAGCAGCCAAGATATAAATCAGCCCCAGCATTTT. This chain joins TRBV3-1 (or the pseudogene TRBV3-2) and TRBJ1-5; D is uncertain. This CDR3 has 13 residues. The germline V gene has CDR1 LGHDT and CDR2 YNNKEL (reference sequence). Trimming stripped 0 bases from V and 4 bases from J, with 4 bases between.